This T cell receptor (beta chain) was documented in a study of CD8+CD57+ T cells in acquired aplastic anemia. Study overall: Recorded DNA amounts for sorted CD4+ and CD8+ cells had an average of around 3.4 ug.

The V gene's germline CDR1 is LNHDA and CDR2 SQIVND (reference sequence). After removal of 8 bases from V and 0 bases from J, the junction contained 8 bases not matched to a gene. CDR3 length: 15 residues. Both TCR beta VDJ combination and CDR3 sequence profiling were carried out. Genomic DNA was the template for this profiling. Using its own MiXCR run on the reads, TCRdb lists one record per CDR3 protein. The data show 60,000 or so distinct CDR3 sequences, with under 55% seen just once and 2% to 2.5% held by the top ten. This sequence was found in a human donor in good health, serving as a control. Sample: sorted CD4+, CD8+, or CD8+CD57+ T cells (not recorded which) from PBMCs. The J gene is TRBJ1-1, the V gene TRBV19; TRBD1 matches at 8 bases. The CDR3 nucleotides are TGTGCCAGTGTTCTGGGACAGGCGATGAACACTGAAGCTTTCTTT. It translates to CASVLGQAMNTEAFF.